The 4 T cell receptor beta chains below come from one sample, sequenced in a study of blood T cell repertoires in COVID-19 (dated by TCRdb to 2018 to 2021). Library construction relied on the immunoSEQ multiplex PCR assay. TCRdb took this table from immuneACCESS and kept in-frame rearrangements with V and J called. Such tables lack part of the clones; where checked against another copy, unresolved V genes explain under half of the gap, and the rest is unexplained. In all, the sample holds about 250,000 clones, and about nine tenths of those were seen once. The top ten constitute roughly 1.7% of the sample. The source material was PBMCs or T cells enriched from blood (not recorded which). These receptors came from a man aged 40-55 years who had recovered from COVID-19.

The rearrangement links TRBV7-3 to TRBJ2-1; 9 bases map to TRBD2. The germline gives CDR1 SGHTA, CDR2 FQGTGA. The CDR3 consists of 16 residues. Trimming at V came to 1 base and at J to 4 bases, leaving 5 bases not matched to a gene. The CDR3 sequence: CASSLSSGGWYNEQFF. In nucleotides, the CDR3 is TGTGCCAGCAGCTTAAGTAGCGGGGGTTGGTACAATGAGCAGTTCTTC.

The J gene is TRBJ2-1, the V gene TRBV28; 9 bases fit TRBD1. The trim removed 6 bases at V and 4 bases at J, leaving 10 bases unmatched. The CDR3 contains 16 residues. CDR1 MDHEN and CDR2 SYDVKM come from the germline V gene. CDR3 sequence: CASSPRWDRAYNEQFF. The CDR3 DNA is TGTGCCAGCAGCCCCAGGTGGGACAGGGCATACAATGAGCAGTTCTTC.

The rearrangement joins TRBV11-2 to TRBJ1-1; D may be TRBD1 (5 bases). V was clipped by 4 bases and J by 2 bases, with 23 bases between them. The germline V gene encodes CDR1 SGHAT and CDR2 FQNNGV. The CDR3 has 18 amino acids. CDR3 nucleotide sequence: TGTGCCAGCAGCTCCCGACCGTGGGGCCTCTCGAATAACACTGAAGCTTTCTTT. It yields the protein CASSSRPWGLSNNTEAFF. The complete variable domain, with remaining parts taken from reference TRBV11-2 and TRBJ1-1, reads EAGVAQSPRYKIIEKRQSVAFWCNPISGHATLYWYQQILGQGPKLLIQFQNNGVVDDSQLPKDRFSAERLKGVDSTLKIQPAKLEDSAVYLCASSSRPWGLSNNTEAFFGQGTRLTVV.

This clone was seen only once. The chain joins TRBV3-1 (or the pseudogene TRBV3-2) to TRBJ1-2; D unclear. The germline V gene encodes CDR1 LGHDT and CDR2 YNNKEL (reference sequence). CDR3 length: 13 residues. The V gene lost 1 base and the J gene lost 8 bases, with 11 bases spanning the gap. The CDR3: CASSQVTGRGYTF. The CDR3 bases are TGTGCCAGCAGCCAAGTTACTGGGAGGGGCTACACCTTC.